A selection of T cell receptor beta chains follows, all from one sample in a study of T cells after posttransplantation cyclophosphamide. The table came from immunoSEQ multiplex PCR; TCRdb's copy has only in-frame clones and leaves some out. The sample contains about 30,000 clones, none of them singletons. Sequencing was done on a sample of PBMCs. These receptor sequences come from a woman aged 60 to 75 in good health, CMV-negative, and a related stem cell transplant donor. Each CDR3 is given with its conserved first and last residue. Fields, in order: V gene, J gene, clone size, D gene, CDR3 protein, CDR3 DNA. D genes are given only for firm matches. Clone size is given for some rows only: seen once, a few or many times, or a class if the clone is expanded.

TRBV7-2,TRBJ2-2,many,TRBD2,CASSPRTSGNTGELFF,TGTGCCAGCAGCCCCAGGACTAGCGGTAACACCGGGGAGCTGTTTTTT
TRBV6-2/TRBV6-3,TRBJ1-5,many,TRBD1,CATGTGGNQPQHF,TGTGCCACCGGGACAGGAGGCAATCAGCCCCAGCATTTT
TRBV10-3,TRBJ1-5,many,NA,CAISEEPGQPQHF,TGTGCCATCAGTGAGGAGCCAGGACAGCCCCAGCATTTT
TRBV7-9,TRBJ1-2,few,NA,CASSLVQGPQGYTF,TGTGCCAGCAGCTTAGTTCAAGGGCCCCAGGGCTACACCTTC
TRBV27,TRBJ2-1,few,NA,CASSPGLFSHSSYNEQFF,TGTGCCAGCAGTCCCGGACTCTTTTCTCATAGCTCCTACAATGAGCAGTTCTTC
TRBV28,TRBJ2-7,many,TRBD1,CASTTPGQGLLEQYF,TGTGCCAGCACTACGCCGGGACAGGGTCTGTTGGAGCAGTACTTC
TRBV7-3,TRBJ2-3,many,NA,CASSSTGNTDTQYF,TGTGCCAGCAGCTCGACAGGCAATACAGATACGCAGTATTTT
TRBV11-2,TRBJ1-2,many,NA,CASSPIQVRRYGYTF,TGTGCCAGCAGCCCTATCCAGGTGAGACGGTATGGCTACACCTTC
TRBV7-9,TRBJ2-6,many,TRBD1,CASSRTGPSGANVLTF,TGTGCCAGCAGCCGGACAGGGCCCTCTGGGGCCAACGTCCTGACTTTC
TRBV30,TRBJ1-5,few,TRBD1,CAWSDHRGSQHF,TGTGCCTGGAGTGACCACAGGGGGAGCCAGCATTTT
TRBV10-3,TRBJ1-4,many,TRBD1,CAISDGTGNEKLFF,TGTGCCATCAGTGACGGGACAGGGAATGAAAAACTGTTTTTT
TRBV12-3/TRBV12-4,TRBJ2-7,many,NA,CASTQGSYEQYF,TGTGCCAGCACCCAGGGAAGCTACGAGCAGTACTTC
TRBV6-4,TRBJ2-3,many,TRBD2,CASSTGTNTDTQYF,TGTGCCAGCAGCACCGGGACTAACACAGATACGCAGTATTTT
TRBV12-3/TRBV12-4,TRBJ2-5,NA,NA,CASTGPAGKTQYF,TGTGCCAGCACCGGGCCTGCGGGGAAGACCCAGTACTTC
TRBV30,TRBJ1-1,NA,NA,CAWGRVQAFF,TGTGCCTGGGGCCGGGTCCAAGCTTTCTTT
TRBV11-2,TRBJ2-2,many,NA,CASSKRSGDGELFF,TGTGCCAGCAGCAAAAGGTCAGGGGACGGGGAGCTGTTTTTT
TRBV7-2,TRBJ2-2,many,TRBD2,CASSLGLAFRELFF,TGTGCCAGCAGCTTGGGACTAGCTTTCCGGGAGCTGTTTTTT
TRBV7-2,TRBJ2-7,NA,TRBD1,CASSFPDPDRLSYEQYF,TGTGCCAGCAGCTTTCCCGACCCGGACAGGTTGTCCTACGAGCAGTACTTC
TRBV2,TRBJ2-7,NA,TRBD1,CASLDRGRTDEQYF,TGTGCCAGCCTAGACAGGGGGCGAACCGACGAGCAGTACTTC
TRBV9,TRBJ1-1,many,NA,CASSVEPGRNTEAFF,TGTGCCAGCAGCGTAGAACCAGGGCGGAACACTGAAGCTTTCTTT
TRBV30,TRBJ1-4,NA,NA,CAWRKRGGEKLFF,TGTGCCTGGAGAAAAAGGGGCGGTGAAAAACTGTTTTTT
TRBV4-1,TRBJ2-1,many,NA,CASSQDGATRFNEQFF,TGCGCCAGCAGCCAAGATGGGGCTACCCGCTTCAATGAGCAGTTCTTC
TRBV5-1,TRBJ2-3,NA,NA,CASSADRPDTQYF,TGCGCCAGCAGCGCCGACAGGCCAGATACGCAGTATTTT
TRBV27,TRBJ1-6,many,NA,CASSLSPRRSGNSPLHF,TGTGCCAGCAGTTTATCTCCCCGACGTTCGGGTAATTCACCCCTCCACTTT
TRBV29-1,TRBJ1-4,NA,NA,CSVADRGVTNEKLFF,TGCAGCGTTGCGGACAGAGGTGTTACTAATGAAAAACTGTTTTTT
TRBV27,TRBJ2-5,few,NA,CASSLSRGNTYQETQYF,TGTGCCAGCAGTTTATCGCGCGGCAACACTTACCAAGAGACCCAGTACTTC
TRBV12-3/TRBV12-4,TRBJ1-2,many,NA,CASSFGAVFGYTF,TGTGCCAGCAGTTTTGGGGCCGTTTTTGGCTACACCTTC
TRBV6-1,TRBJ2-7,many,NA,CASKDPGSYEQYF,TGTGCCAGCAAAGACCCGGGCTCCTACGAGCAGTACTTC
TRBV30,TRBJ2-3,NA,TRBD1,CAWDAGTGVDTQYF,TGTGCCTGGGATGCCGGGACAGGGGTAGATACGCAGTATTTT
TRBV18,TRBJ2-3,many,TRBD2,CASSPVRGGTSTDTQYF,TGTGCCAGCTCACCAGTGCGCGGGGGAACTAGCACAGATACGCAGTATTTT
TRBV7-3,TRBJ2-7,many,NA,CASSLQAGSYEQYF,TGTGCCAGCAGCTTACAGGCAGGGTCCTACGAGCAGTACTTC
TRBV29-1,TRBJ1-1,few,NA,CSVKQTGLNTEAFF,TGCAGCGTTAAACAGACAGGCCTGAACACTGAAGCTTTCTTT
TRBV19,TRBJ1-1,many,TRBD1,CASITPGQLNTEAFF,TGTGCCAGTATCACACCGGGACAGCTGAACACTGAAGCTTTCTTT
TRBV30,TRBJ2-1,many,TRBD1,CAWSVQTQGVEFF,TGTGCCTGGAGTGTACAGACTCAGGGGGTAGAGTTCTTC
TRBV30,TRBJ2-7,few,NA,CAWSKGTPSEQYF,TGTGCCTGGAGTAAGGGGACTCCGTCCGAGCAGTACTTC
TRBV2,TRBJ1-1,many,NA,CASRSQGNTEAFF,TGTGCCAGCAGATCACAGGGAAACACTGAAGCTTTCTTT
TRBV9,TRBJ2-1,NA,TRBD2,CASSVTAGDLGNEQFF,TGTGCCAGCAGCGTAACTGCGGGAGATTTGGGGAATGAGCAGTTCTTC
TRBV4-2,TRBJ1-4,NA,NA,CASSQTGYLANEKLFF,TGTGCCAGCAGCCAAACAGGGTATTTGGCTAATGAAAAACTGTTTTTT
TRBV2,TRBJ1-4,many,NA,CASSRADEKLFF,TGTGCCAGCTCACGAGCGGATGAAAAACTGTTTTTT
TRBV11-2,TRBJ1-5,few,NA,CASSRQNNQPQHF,TGTGCCAGCAGCCGACAGAACAATCAGCCCCAGCATTTT
TRBV10-3,TRBJ2-1,many,NA,CAIRGAGLRNEQFF,TGTGCCATTCGGGGGGCGGGACTTCGCAATGAGCAGTTCTTC
TRBV4-1,TRBJ1-5,few,NA,CASSQEGGDISWQPQHF,TGCGCCAGCAGCCAAGAGGGGGGGGACATCTCATGGCAGCCCCAGCATTTT
TRBV4-3,TRBJ2-5,many,TRBD2,CASSHLRGGPETQYF,TGCGCCAGCAGCCACCTCCGCGGGGGGCCCGAGACCCAGTACTTC
TRBV9,TRBJ1-6,many,NA,CASSVEAGPHSPLHF,TGTGCCAGCAGCGTAGAGGCAGGGCCTCATTCACCCCTCCACTTT
TRBV5-4,TRBJ2-3,many,TRBD2,CASRTSGTDTQYF,TGTGCCAGCAGGACTAGCGGGACAGATACGCAGTATTTT
TRBV30,TRBJ1-2,NA,TRBD1,CAWSDHPGQGNGYTF,TGTGCCTGGAGTGATCACCCGGGACAGGGGAATGGCTACACCTTC
TRBV7-9,TRBJ1-2,many,TRBD1,CASSFGQGVSGYTF,TGTGCCAGCAGCTTCGGACAGGGGGTCTCTGGCTACACCTTC
TRBV7-8,TRBJ2-5,many,TRBD1,CASSTGTGLQETQYF,TGTGCCAGCAGCACGGGGACAGGCCTCCAAGAGACCCAGTACTTC
TRBV6-1,TRBJ2-7,many,NA,CASSGGQPSYEQYF,TGTGCCAGCAGTGGTGGACAGCCTTCCTACGAGCAGTACTTC